What follows are 26 T cell receptor beta chains derived from one specimen sequenced in a study of beta chain features in type 1 diabetes. Since all of the isolated RNA was reverse transcribed, expressed TCRB transcripts were what got sequenced. Profiled with immunoSEQ multiplex PCR; TCRdb holds only in-frame clones, not every one. The table shows roughly 150,000 clones, with under 9.5% occurring only once. Sequencing input: central memory CD4+ T cells from blood. The receptors derive from a man aged 18-30 years in good health.

This clone was seen a handful of times. The junction does not match germline at one end; this may be a read error. The sample holds other DNA sequences that translate to the same CDR3. The J gene is TRBJ2-1, the V gene TRBV14; possible D gene TRBD2, 6 bases. Per the germline V gene, CDR1 is SGHDN and CDR2 is FVKESK. The CDR3 is 15 amino acids. CDR3 residues: CASSQVGSAYNEQFF. DNA for the CDR3: TGTGCGAGCAGCCAAGTCGGGAGCGCTTACAATGAGCAGTTCTTC.

There are many counts of this clone. Other DNA sequences in the same sample also yield this CDR3. This chain links TRBV7-9 with TRBJ1-2; D is perhaps TRBD1 (6 bases). Deletions cut 5 bases from V and 2 bases from J, with 9 bases between. Germline CDR1 is SEHNR and CDR2 is FQNEAQ (reference sequence). The CDR3 is made up of 13 amino acids. CDR3 protein: CASSVGQNYGYTF. The CDR3 DNA reads TGTGCCAGCAGCGTAGGACAGAACTATGGCTACACCTTC.

J is TRBJ2-1 and V is TRBV27, with D perhaps TRBD1 (6 bases). This CDR3 has 13 residues. Germline V lookup: CDR1 MNHEY, CDR2 SMNVEV (reference sequence). Trimming left V 1 base short and J 6 bases short, with 7 bases between. CDR3 in DNA: TGTGCCAGCAGTTTATTGGGGGCCAATGAGCAGTTCTTC. Its translation is CASSLLGANEQFF.

This clone was seen more than once but under ten times. This chain links TRBV6-1 with TRBJ1-2; D is unclear. Trimming pared 1 base from V and 7 bases from J, leaving 10 bases between. There are 13 residues in the CDR3. Germline-derived CDR1 and CDR2 are MNHNS and SASEGT. DNA for the CDR3: TGTGCCAGCAGTGAAGGTTTCGGAGCTGGCTACACCTTC. Its translation is CASSEGFGAGYTF.

DNA of the CDR3: TGTGCCAGCAGCTTAGCCGGACAGTATAGCAATCAGCCCCAGCATTTT. This codes for CASSLAGQYSNQPQHF. The chain recombines TRBV7-8 with TRBJ1-5; TRBD1 is a possible D gene (6 bases). Per the germline V gene, CDR1 is SGHVS and CDR2 is FQNEAQ. V was trimmed by 0 bases and J by 0 bases, leaving 9 bases between them. This CDR3 region has 16 residues. The full variable domain, with the rest looked up from reference TRBV7-8 and TRBJ1-5, is GAGVSQSPRYKVAKRGQDVALRCDPISGHVSLFWYQQALGQGPEFLTYFQNEAQLDKSGLPSDRFFAERPEGSVSTLKIQRTQQEDSAVYLCASSLAGQYSNQPQHFGDGTRLSIL.

The chain is built from TRBV5-1 and TRBJ1-1; D perhaps matches TRBD1 (5 bases). CDR1 and CDR2 from the germline V gene are SGHRS and YFSETQ. The CDR3 runs 14 residues. Trimming took 4 bases from V and 6 from J, leaving 16 bases between them. The CDR3 is CASSVDWGGAEAFF. The CDR3, as DNA: TGCGCCAGCAGCGTCGACTGGGGGGGGGCTGAAGCTTTCTTT.

J is TRBJ2-1 and V is TRBV4-1; D perhaps matches TRBD2 (6 bases). Trimming shortened V by 1 base and J by 3 bases, and 16 bases separated the two germline ends. CDR1 is MGHRA, CDR2 YSYEKL, per germline. This CDR3 is built from 17 residues. The CDR3 loop reads CASSQGGSGSGYNEQFF. CDR3 nucleotide sequence: TGCGCCAGCAGCCAAGGGGGGTCCGGGAGTGGCTACAATGAGCAGTTCTTC.

The V and J genes are TRBV28 and TRBJ2-1, with 9 nucleotides matching TRBD2. The CDR3 is 11 residues long. Germline V gene lookup returns CDR1 MDHEN and CDR2 SYDVKM. V was clipped by 5 bases and J by 16 bases; unmatched bases: 6. The CDR3 DNA reads TGTGCCAGCAGTCTTGCTAGCGGGATCTTCTTC. As protein: CASSLASGIFF. The full variable domain, in which reference TRBV28 and TRBJ2-1 provide the parts outside the CDR3, is DVKVTQSSRYLVKRTGEKVFLECVQDMDHENMFWYRQDPGLGLRLIYFSYDVKMKEKGDIPEGYSVSREKKERFSLILESASTNQTSMYLCASSLASGIFFGPGTRLTVL.

The rearrangement uses TRBV28 and TRBJ2-7; D might be TRBD2 (6 bases). The CDR3 is 14 amino acids. V was trimmed by 3 bases and J by 2 bases, leaving 11 bases between them. Germline V lookup: CDR1 MDHEN, CDR2 SYDVKM. CDR3 sequence: CASSFWGVPYEQYF. In DNA, the CDR3 is TGTGCCAGCAGTTTTTGGGGGGTGCCCTACGAGCAGTACTTC.

The table lists this clone with a few counts. This rearrangement joins TRBV5-4 to TRBJ1-5; the D gene is possibly TRBD1 (5 bases). Deletions cut 3 bases from V and 6 bases from J, with 13 bases between. Per germline, CDR1 SGHNT and CDR2 YYREEE (reference sequence). The CDR3 extends over 14 amino acids. The CDR3 sequence: CASSSGGGFQPQHF. CDR3 nucleotides: TGTGCCAGCAGCTCTGGCGGGGGGTTTCAGCCCCAGCATTTT.

The chain combines TRBV6-5 with TRBJ2-3; 8 bases fit TRBD2. Germline V gene sequence: CDR1 MNHEY, CDR2 SVGAGI. There are 15 residues in the CDR3. The junction had 3 bases not matched to a gene; V was cut back by 4 bases and J by 0 bases. CDR3 region: CASSLLADSTDTQYF. In nucleotides, the CDR3 is TGTGCCAGCAGTTTACTAGCGGATAGCACAGATACGCAGTATTTT.

The sample holds many counts of this clone. The chain employs TRBV18 and TRBJ2-3, with D possibly matching TRBD2 (5 bases). This CDR3 contains 16 residues. V shed 6 bases and J shed 5 bases, with 21 bases lying between them. Per germline, CDR1 KGHSH and CDR2 LQKENI. The CDR3 DNA follows: TGTGCCAGCTCCCCGCCGGCGGGCTCCGATGGAGATACGCAGTATTTT. It is translated as CASSPPAGSDGDTQYF.

This clone occurred a few times. V gene TRBV6-5 combines with J gene TRBJ2-7; 12 nucleotides agree with TRBD2. V lost 2 bases to trimming and J lost 5 bases; unmatched junction nucleotides: 7. The germline CDR1 and CDR2 sequences are MNHEY and SVGAGI. This CDR3 has 16 amino acids. The CDR3, as DNA: TGTGCCAGCAGTTACGCGACTAGCGGGAGATCCCACGAGCAGTACTTC. Amino acid sequence: CASSYATSGRSHEQYF.

V gene TRBV7-3 combines with J gene TRBJ2-1; TRBD2 agrees at 9 bases. The V gene end was trimmed by 6 bases and the J gene end by 7 bases; junction bases not matched to a gene: 10. Germline CDR1 SGHTA, CDR2 FQGTGA. This CDR3 comprises 15 residues. The CDR3 loop is CASSHTRAGGNEQFF. The CDR3 DNA reads as TGTGCCAGCAGTCATACTCGGGCGGGAGGGAATGAGCAGTTCTTC.

This clone was detected only a few times. The CDR3 DNA sequence: TGTGCCAGCATCAACGGGGAGCTCCACTATGGCTACACCTTC. Its translation is CASINGELHYGYTF. The chain carries TRBV28 and TRBJ1-2; D is uncertain. The V gene lost 7 bases and the J gene lost 3 bases, with 15 bases spanning the gap. Germline V CDR1 and CDR2: MDHEN, SYDVKM. CDR3 length: 14 amino acids.

This chain connects TRBV7-8 to TRBJ2-7, with TRBD1 identical over 9 bases. Germline CDR1 reads SGHVS; CDR2 reads FQNEAQ. J lost 3 bases, V lost 5 bases, and 5 bases had no gene match. This CDR3 is built from 14 residues. CDR3 sequence: CASSRDRVDYEQYF. The CDR3, as DNA: TGTGCCAGCAGCCGGGACAGGGTAGACTACGAGCAGTACTTC.

This clone showed up just a few times. The CDR3 sequence: CASSVGQGQGNTEAFF. CDR3 bases: TGTGCCAGCAGCGTCGGGCAGGGCCAAGGGAACACTGAAGCTTTCTTT. The V call is TRBV9, the J call TRBJ1-1; D may be TRBD1 (5 bases). Trimming left V 2 bases short and J 1 base short, with 15 bases between. Germline loops: CDR1 SGDLS, CDR2 YYNGEE. The length of the CDR3 is 16 residues.

This clone was counted many times. This chain uses TRBV2 with TRBJ1-3; 7 nucleotides line up with TRBD1. The CDR3 totals 15 residues. V shed 7 bases, J shed 0 bases, and the junction held 6 bases outside the gene matches. The V gene's germline CDR1 is SNHLY and CDR2 FYNNEI. The CDR3 bases are TGTGCCAGCAATCGGGACAGCTCCTCTGGAAACACCATATATTTT. It encodes CASNRDSSSGNTIYF.

This clone was counted at least ten times. The CDR3 nucleotides are TGTGCCAGCAGCTTCGGGGAGCGCTATGGCTACACCTTC. Residues: CASSFGERYGYTF. This sequence joins TRBV7-9 and TRBJ1-2, with D uncertain. The V and J ends lost 3 bases and 4 bases respectively, with 9 bases between them. The CDR3 covers 13 residues. Germline V lookup: CDR1 SEHNR, CDR2 FQNEAQ (reference sequence).

In this sample, this clone turned up a few times. V is TRBV5-6 and J is TRBJ2-7; D may be TRBD1 (6 bases). Per the germline V gene, CDR1 is SGHDT and CDR2 is YYEEEE. The CDR3 spans 15 residues. V gave up 0 bases and J gave up 5 bases, with 15 bases separating them. The DNA for the CDR3 is TGTGCCAGCAGCTTGGGCCCCAACAGGGTCAACGAGCAGTACTTC. Amino acids: CASSLGPNRVNEQYF.

The chain combines TRBV7-9 with TRBJ2-7, with a weak D call TRBD1 (6 bases). V was trimmed by 4 bases and J by 5 bases, leaving 12 bases between them. Germline V gene lookup returns CDR1 SEHNR and CDR2 FQNEAQ (reference sequence). This CDR3 is 13 amino acids long. The CDR3 loop reads CASSWDTSNEQYF. The CDR3 nucleotides read TGTGCCAGCAGCTGGGACACCAGCAACGAGCAGTACTTC.

This chain uses TRBV4-3 with TRBJ2-2, with 9 bases identical to TRBD1. Germline CDR1 LGHNA, CDR2 YSLEER. After removal of 1 base from V and 0 bases from J, the junction contained 3 bases not matched to a gene. The CDR3 has 17 amino acids. CDR3: CASSQGDRAANTGELFF. The CDR3, as DNA: TGCGCCAGCAGCCAAGGGGACAGGGCCGCGAACACCGGGGAGCTGTTTTTT.

The V and J genes are TRBV7-6 and TRBJ1-1; D ambiguous. Germline V CDR1 and CDR2: SGHVS, FNYEAQ. V was clipped by 4 bases and J by 7 bases, with 13 bases between them. The CDR3 runs 13 residues. This CDR3 reads CASSSIGEYEAFF. CDR3 bases: TGTGCCAGCAGCTCCATCGGTGAATATGAAGCTTTCTTT.

In its sample, this clone was seen a few times. CDR3 sequence (DNA): TGTGCCAGCAGCTCTCGACAGGGAGAGACCCAGTACTTC. This translates into CASSSRQGETQYF. V gene TRBV11-2 combines with J gene TRBJ2-5; 7 bases line up with TRBD1. CDR3 size: 13 residues. The V segment lost 4 bases and the J segment 4 bases; nucleotides outside the gene matches: 3. Germline V lookup: CDR1 SGHAT, CDR2 FQNNGV.

This clone was seen a handful of times. The chain employs TRBV30 and TRBJ2-1, with D possibly TRBD2 on 6 matching bases. V was clipped by 3 bases and J by 1 base, with 10 bases between them. The germline gives CDR1 GTSNPN, CDR2 SVGIG (reference sequence). CDR3 size: 14 residues. Written as DNA, the CDR3 is TGTGCCTGGAGACTAGCTGGTTCCTACAATGAGCAGTTCTTC. Its protein is CAWRLAGSYNEQFF.

This clone was counted between two and nine times. This chain connects TRBV7-7 to TRBJ2-3; the D is unclear. CDR1 is SSHAT and CDR2 is FNYEAQ in the germline V gene (reference sequence). The CDR3 has 13 amino acids. V was shortened by 3 bases and J by 0 bases, with 4 bases between the two germline ends. CDR3 nucleotides: TGTGCCAGCAGCTTCAGTAGCACAGATACGCAGTATTTT. It encodes CASSFSSTDTQYF. The full variable domain, completed using reference TRBV7-7 and TRBJ2-3, is GAGVSQSPRYKVTKRGQDVTLRCDPISSHATLYWYQQALGQGPEFLTYFNYEAQPDKSGLPSDRFSAERPEGSISTLTIQRTEQRDSAMYRCASSFSSTDTQYFGPGTRLTVL.